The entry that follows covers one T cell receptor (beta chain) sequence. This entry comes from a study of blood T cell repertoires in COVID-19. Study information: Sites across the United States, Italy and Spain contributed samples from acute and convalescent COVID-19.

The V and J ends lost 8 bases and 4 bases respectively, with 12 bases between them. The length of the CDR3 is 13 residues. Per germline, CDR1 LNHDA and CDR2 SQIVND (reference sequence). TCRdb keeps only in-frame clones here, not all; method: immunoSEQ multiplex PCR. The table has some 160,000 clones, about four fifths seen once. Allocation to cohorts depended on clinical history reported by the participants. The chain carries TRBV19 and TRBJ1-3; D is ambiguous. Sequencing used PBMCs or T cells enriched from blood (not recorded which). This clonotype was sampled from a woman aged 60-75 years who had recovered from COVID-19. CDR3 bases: TGTGCCAGTTGGCGGAAAATGGGAAACACCATATATTTT. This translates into CASWRKMGNTIYF.